This record looks at one T cell receptor (beta chain) sequence and its context. No antigen is known for it. Data came from immunoSEQ multiplex PCR; TCRdb stores just in-frame clones and leaves some out. The table includes 95,000 to 150,000 clones, roughly 87% detected once. Recipients boosted at about 4 weeks or about 12 weeks are pooled. This sample is drawn from a study of T cell responses to AZD1222 COVID-19 vaccine. The CDR3 spans 14 residues. V lost 0 bases to trimming and J lost 7 bases, with 12 bases between them. Germline assignment: CDR1 LNHNV and CDR2 YYDKDF (reference sequence). The study's findings and limits: A rise in Spike-specific TCR breadth and depth followed two AZD1222 doses. Baseline antibody screening turned up just a handful of seropositive AZD1222 recipients.

This chain uses TRBV15 with TRBJ1-2; perhaps TRBD1 as D (5 bases). This TCR was recovered from an adult who received the AZD1222 COVID-19 vaccine. The sequenced sample was peripheral blood, obtained 28 days after the second AZD1222 dose. DNA for the CDR3: TGTGCCACCAGCAGAGATCTTTCGGGGGTTGGCTACACCTTC. Encoded protein: CATSRDLSGVGYTF.